The 20 T cell receptor beta chains reported below all come from one sample, sequenced in a study of CD8 T cells in ankylosing spondylitis. TCRdb re-called the 5' RACE reads with MiXCR, one entry per CDR3 protein. The repertoire holds 250,000 to 350,000 distinct CDR3 sequences, with less than 25% as singletons. Sequencing used blood, either unsorted or a sorted T cell fraction (not recorded which). These receptors came from a female donor with ankylosing spondylitis or in good health (not recorded which).

The chain is built from TRBV27 and TRBJ1-2; the D is unclear. V was cut by 3 bases and J by 5 bases, with 16 bases left in between. The germline gives CDR1 MNHEY, CDR2 SMNVEV (reference sequence). The length of the CDR3 is 15 residues. The CDR3 DNA reads as TGTGCCAGCAGTTTCTGGGGAGGAAGGGCTTATGGCTACACCTTC. Translation: CASSFWGGRAYGYTF.

The chain is built from TRBV7-2 and TRBJ2-7, with D maybe TRBD2 (5 bases). The germline V gene has CDR1 SGHTA and CDR2 FQGNSA. This CDR3 region has 15 residues. Trimming cost V 1 base and J 2 bases, with 12 bases left between them. CDR3 nucleotides: TGTGCCAGCAGCTTAGTGGTGGGAGCGGCCTACGAGCAGTACTTC. Its protein is CASSLVVGAAYEQYF.

The chain employs TRBV18 and TRBJ2-3; weak D call: TRBD2 (6 bases). The germline V gene has CDR1 KGHSH and CDR2 LQKENI. CDR3 length equals 15 residues. Between the trimmed V and J ends, which lost 2 bases and 4 bases, there was a span of 13 bases. The chain's CDR3 is CASSPGTGAADTQYF. The CDR3 DNA reads TGTGCCAGCTCACCAGGGACGGGAGCGGCAGATACGCAGTATTTT.

The rearrangement joins TRBV12-3 or TRBV12-4 to TRBJ1-2; D is undetermined. The V gene lost 6 bases and the J gene lost 6 bases, with 14 bases spanning the gap. CDR3 size: 13 residues. As DNA, the CDR3 is TGTGCCAGCAGCACCTCAGGAGGTCATGGCTACACCTTC. Translating it yields CASSTSGGHGYTF.

The rearrangement uses TRBV6-2 or TRBV6-3 and TRBJ2-7; possible D gene TRBD2, 5 bases. CDR3 length: 14 residues. CDR1 MNHEY and CDR2 SVGEGT come from the germline V gene. V lost 1 base and J 0 bases, leaving 7 bases between the germline ends. The CDR3 protein is CASSYLGASYEQYF. The CDR3 coding sequence is TGTGCCAGCAGTTACTTGGGAGCCTCCTACGAGCAGTACTTC.

This clonotype has a handful of counts. V usage is TRBV6-1 and J usage is TRBJ1-1; 8 nucleotides line up with TRBD1. With 6 bases clipped from V and 3 bases from J, the junction kept 3 bases outside the gene matches. This CDR3 contains 13 residues. Germline CDR1 and CDR2: MNHNS and SASEGT. CDR3 bases: TGTGCCAGCAGCAGGGGGCCAGACACTGAAGCTTTCTTT. Encoded protein: CASSRGPDTEAFF.

The sample holds many counts of this clonotype. The chain links TRBV7-9 to TRBJ1-1, with 7 bases lining up with TRBD1. Germline V lookup: CDR1 SEHNR, CDR2 FQNEAQ (reference sequence). V lost 4 bases and J lost 4; bases outside the gene matches: 12. The CDR3 runs 16 residues. This CDR3 is CASSSLPPGGSTEAFF. In DNA, the CDR3 is TGTGCCAGCAGCTCTCTCCCCCCAGGGGGAAGCACTGAAGCTTTCTTT. The variable domain in full, with the rest retrieved from reference TRBV7-9 and TRBJ1-1, is DTGVSQNPRHKITKRGQNVTFRCDPISEHNRLYWYRQTLGQGPEFLTYFQNEAQLEKSRLLSDRFSAERPKGSFSTLEIQRTEQGDSAMYLCASSSLPPGGSTEAFFGQGTRLTVV.

This clonotype was detected a few times. The chain employs TRBV6-5 and TRBJ1-6; D call uncertain. The germline V gene has CDR1 MNHEY and CDR2 SVGAGI. The CDR3 consists of 15 residues. V was shortened by 2 bases and J by 4 bases, with 9 bases between the two germline ends. CDR3 DNA: TGTGCCAGCAGTTACGGGCCAGTTTATAATTCACCCCTCCACTTT. Amino acids: CASSYGPVYNSPLHF.

This rearrangement joins TRBV6-5 to TRBJ2-5; D not certain. V lost 4 bases and J 1 base, leaving 10 bases between the germline ends. The CDR3 extends over 14 amino acids. The V gene's germline CDR1 is MNHEY and CDR2 SVGAGI. Here the CDR3 reads CASSFSGIQETQYF. The CDR3 bases are TGTGCCAGCAGTTTTAGTGGGATCCAAGAGACCCAGTACTTC.

This clonotype was counted between two and nine times. The CDR3 here is CASSFSRNYGYTF. In DNA form, the CDR3 reads TGTGCCAGCAGTTTTTCCAGAAACTATGGCTACACCTTC. This chain uses TRBV12-3 or TRBV12-4 with TRBJ1-2; D uncertain. This CDR3 is built from 13 residues. Trimming took off 3 bases at V and 2 bases at J, with 7 bases between the two ends.

V usage is TRBV28 and J usage is TRBJ2-5; no definite D call. This CDR3 contains 13 residues. Trimming stripped 1 base from V and 5 bases from J, with 8 bases between. Per germline, CDR1 MDHEN and CDR2 SYDVKM. DNA of the CDR3: TGTGCCAGCAGTTTATTTACTCGGGAGACCCAGTACTTC. This sequence encodes CASSLFTRETQYF.

Written as DNA, the CDR3 is TGTGCCTGGAACCTAGCGGGGGCCGGGGAGCTGTTTTTT. Its translation: CAWNLAGAGELFF. The rearrangement joins TRBV30 to TRBJ2-2, with TRBD2 matching 10 bases. V gave up 4 bases and J gave up 6 bases; unmatched junction bases: 2. The length of the CDR3 is 13 residues. Per the germline V gene, CDR1 is GTSNPN and CDR2 is SVGIG (reference sequence).

The chain recombines TRBV20-1 with TRBJ2-7; 9 bases are a match to TRBD2. Looked up from germline, CDR1 is DFQATT and CDR2 is SNEGSKA (reference sequence). The CDR3 has 15 residues. The trim removed 0 bases at V and 3 bases at J, leaving 6 bases unmatched. CDR3 sequence reads: CSARDANSGGYEQYF. CDR3 bases: TGCAGTGCTAGAGATGCAAATAGCGGGGGCTACGAGCAGTACTTC.

The chain is built from TRBV9 and TRBJ2-1, with D perhaps TRBD1 or TRBD2 (5 bases each). The CDR3 is 15 residues long. Trimming removed 5 bases from V and 7 bases from J, with 19 bases in between. The germline V gene has CDR1 SGDLS and CDR2 YYNGEE. CDR3: CASSNPGAAVNEQFF. For the CDR3, the DNA is TGTGCCAGCAGTAACCCCGGGGCGGCGGTTAATGAGCAGTTCTTC.

This clonotype came up a few times. The J gene is TRBJ2-1, the V gene TRBV4-3; D is undetermined. CDR3 length: 14 residues. Trimming cost V 4 bases and J 8 bases, with 15 bases left between them. Germline CDR1 and CDR2: LGHNA and YSLEER. CDR3 coding DNA: TGCGCCAGCAGCCCCGTAAACGCGGCTTATGAGCAGTTCTTC. This codes for CASSPVNAAYEQFF.

This clonotype was seen repeatedly, ten times or more. This chain connects TRBV29-1 to TRBJ2-5, with 11 bases identical to TRBD2. V was pared by 4 bases and J by 2 bases, with 0 bases of the junction left unmatched. The CDR3 spans 13 residues. CDR1 and CDR2 from the germline V gene are SQVTM and ANQGSEA. CDR3 DNA sequence: TGCAGCGTTGGACTAGCGGGGCAAGAGACCCAGTACTTC. It codes for CSVGLAGQETQYF.

The chain couples TRBV21-1 to TRBJ2-1; TRBD2, the D gene given by the table, was not confirmed from the DNA. TRBV21-1 is reported as a pseudogene. CDR3 length equals 14 residues. CDR3 nucleotide sequence: TGTGCCGGGGGTAGCGGGAGGGCCGGTTTTGAGCAGTTCTTC. This gives the protein CAGGSGRAGFEQFF.

This clonotype was seen ten or more times. V and J are TRBV12-3 or TRBV12-4 and TRBJ2-3; D is undetermined. The CDR3 length is 14 residues. Trimming took off 6 bases at V and 2 bases at J, with 12 bases between the two ends. The CDR3 loop reads CASSYGHPTDTQYF. As DNA, the CDR3 is TGTGCCAGCAGCTACGGGCATCCCACAGATACGCAGTATTTT.

This clonotype was seen only a few times. V and J are TRBV20-1 and TRBJ2-3; 8 positions match TRBD2. Per germline, CDR1 DFQATT and CDR2 SNEGSKA (reference sequence). There are 12 residues in the CDR3. The junction had 5 bases not matched to a gene; V was cut back by 4 bases and J by 8 bases. CDR3 sequence: CSAILAGSTQYF. As DNA, the CDR3 is TGCAGTGCTATCTTAGCGGGGAGTACGCAGTATTTT.

This clonotype was counted between two and nine times. The chain uses TRBV20-1 and TRBJ2-3; D gene uncertain. CDR3 length equals 15 residues. Trimming shortened V by 0 bases and J by 0 bases, and 10 bases separated the two germline ends. The germline gives CDR1 DFQATT, CDR2 SNEGSKA (reference sequence). The CDR3 nucleotides read TGCAGTGCTAGAGATAATGACCGTAGCACAGATACGCAGTATTTT. Translation gives CSARDNDRSTDTQYF.